A single sample is the source of the 21 T cell receptor beta chains below, sequenced in a study of a mutant IDH1 vaccine in newly diagnosed glioma. Time point here: week 35, safety follow-up. The vaccine gave 300 ug of a 20-mer mutant IDH1 peptide subcutaneously per dose. Method: immunoSEQ multiplex PCR; TCRdb's copy keeps in-frame clones and lacks some. The table records 60,000 or so clones, around 84% of them present only once. For these receptors, no antigen is known. The sequenced sample was PBMCs, obtained from a glioma patient whose treatment included an IDH1 peptide vaccine. The receptors derive from a man under 40 with glioma.

The chain combines TRBV7-8 with TRBJ2-5, with a weak D call TRBD2 (5 bases). In germline, CDR1 is SGHVS, CDR2 FQNEAQ. Trimming took 3 bases from V and 4 from J, leaving 15 bases between them. There are 15 residues in the CDR3. The DNA for the CDR3 is TGTGCCAGCAGCTTTCTAGCAGTTCAAGCAGAGACCCAGTACTTC. Translated, it gives CASSFLAVQAETQYF.

This clone has a single count. As DNA, the CDR3 is TGTGCCAGCTCCCCGGACAGGGTACATGAAAAACTGTTTTTT. This translates into CASSPDRVHEKLFF. The chain is built from TRBV18 and TRBJ1-4; 8 bases are a match to TRBD1. Looked up from germline, CDR1 is KGHSH and CDR2 is LQKENI. This CDR3 comprises 14 residues. V dropped 6 bases and J dropped 6; count of bases not matched to a gene: 6.

The chain couples TRBV9 to TRBJ1-2; 7 bases align to TRBD1. The CDR3 runs 15 residues. Germline trimming cut 4 bases from V and 6 bases from J; bases unmatched to any gene: 12. Germline V gene lookup returns CDR1 SGDLS and CDR2 YYNGEE. The CDR3 loop reads CASSPHGTEWDGYTF. The CDR3 DNA is TGTGCCAGCAGCCCCCACGGGACAGAGTGGGATGGCTACACCTTC.

Only a few counts were recorded for this clone. The junction departs from the called germline gene at one end, perhaps through a read error. The DNA for the CDR3 is TGTGCCAGCAGGGTTGACAGGGGTTCCTCCGAGCAGTACTTC. Translated: CASRVDRGSSEQYF. This rearrangement joins TRBV27 to TRBJ2-7; TRBD1 aligns across 8 bases. Germline lookup yields CDR1 MNHEY and CDR2 SMNVEV (reference sequence). The CDR3 totals 14 residues.

This chain joins TRBV2 and TRBJ1-4; D call uncertain. Trimming cost V 11 bases and J 0 bases, with 13 bases left between them. Germline CDR1 reads SNHLY; CDR2 reads FYNNEI. This CDR3 comprises 14 residues. The CDR3 loop reads CAAARDATNEKLFF. CDR3 in DNA: TGTGCCGCCGCACGCGATGCAACTAATGAAAAACTGTTTTTT.

The V gene is TRBV5-8, the J gene TRBJ1-4; D perhaps matches TRBD1 (6 bases). Germline V gene sequence: CDR1 SGHTS, CDR2 YDEGEE. This CDR3 has 16 residues. Trimming cost V 4 bases and J 5 bases, with 18 bases left between them. CDR3 nucleotide sequence: TGTGCCAGCAGCCCGGGTATGGGACAAACGAATGAAAAACTGTTTTTT. It codes for CASSPGMGQTNEKLFF.

This clone was counted once. This rearrangement joins TRBV15 to TRBJ1-5; tentative D call: TRBD1 (6 bases). CDR3 size: 15 residues. Germline V gives CDR1 LNHNV, CDR2 YYDKDF (reference sequence). Deletions cut 0 bases from V and 3 bases from J, with 9 bases between. CDR3 DNA: TGTGCCACCAGCAGAGAAGGGGGTTTCAATCAGCCCCAGCATTTT. It is translated as CATSREGGFNQPQHF.

This clone was seen more than once but under ten times. The J gene is TRBJ1-1, the V gene TRBV7-9, with a weak D call TRBD1 (5 bases). The V and J ends lost 2 bases and 0 bases respectively, with 10 bases between them. The CDR3 sequence is 15 residues long. The germline gives CDR1 SEHNR, CDR2 FQNEAQ (reference sequence). The CDR3 DNA is TGTGCCAGCAGCTTAAGGGACGTCATGAACACTGAAGCTTTCTTT. Encoded protein: CASSLRDVMNTEAFF.

The J gene is TRBJ2-6, the V gene TRBV6-1; possible D gene TRBD1, 7 bases. Germline V gene sequence: CDR1 MNHNS, CDR2 SASEGT. V lost 7 bases and J 1 base, leaving 11 bases between the germline ends. This CDR3 comprises 15 residues. CDR3 in amino acids: CASNQGGSGANVLTF. In DNA form, the CDR3 reads TGTGCCAGCAATCAGGGGGGATCTGGGGCCAACGTCCTGACTTTC.

This clone appeared a few times. The chain has TRBV19 and TRBJ2-6; no definite D call. V dropped 2 bases and J dropped 0 bases, with 8 bases sitting between them. The CDR3 length is 16 residues. Germline V gives CDR1 LNHDA, CDR2 SQIVND (reference sequence). CDR3 DNA: TGTGCCAGTAGTATAAGAGAAGTCTCTGGGGCCAACGTCCTGACTTTC. Translated: CASSIREVSGANVLTF.

The rearrangement joins TRBV9 to TRBJ1-2, with 9 bases identical to TRBD1. V shed 3 bases and J 8 bases; nucleotides not matched to a gene: 8. Germline loops: CDR1 SGDLS, CDR2 YYNGEE. The CDR3 extends over 14 amino acids. The DNA for the CDR3 is TGTGCCAGCAGCGCGGGACAGGGAATTGACGGCTACACCTTC. Residues: CASSAGQGIDGYTF.

This chain links TRBV9 with TRBJ1-1; tentative D call: TRBD1 (5 bases). This CDR3 is 15 amino acids long. The V and J ends lost 2 bases and 1 base respectively, with 12 bases between them. The V gene's germline CDR1 is SGDLS and CDR2 YYNGEE. In DNA form, the CDR3 reads TGTGCCAGCAGCGTTACAGGCCTGGGGAACACTGAAGCTTTCTTT. Its translation: CASSVTGLGNTEAFF.

The chain recombines TRBV6-5 with TRBJ2-7; weak D call: TRBD2 (7 bases). V was cut by 8 bases and J by 2 bases, with 16 bases left in between. Germline V gives CDR1 MNHEY, CDR2 SVGAGI. The CDR3 sequence is 14 residues long. CDR3 protein: CASSKGGETYEQYF. In nucleotides, the CDR3 is TGTGCCAGCTCAAAGGGGGGGGAAACCTACGAGCAGTACTTC.

This clone was observed once. The chain has TRBV7-2 and TRBJ1-1; 8 nucleotides line up with TRBD1. CDR3 length: 15 residues. Germline lookup yields CDR1 SGHTA and CDR2 FQGNSA. The V and J ends lost 1 base and 10 bases, in that order; junction bases with no gene match: 11. The CDR3: CASSLVGRQGTTAFF. The CDR3 bases are TGTGCCAGCAGCTTAGTCGGGAGACAGGGGACTACAGCTTTCTTT.

The chain links TRBV5-4 to TRBJ2-1, with 9 bases identical to TRBD2. Germline CDR1 and CDR2: SGHNT and YYREEE (reference sequence). This CDR3 contains 15 residues. The V and J ends lost 0 bases and 9 bases, in that order; junction bases with no gene match: 7. The CDR3 coding sequence is TGTGCCAGCAGCTTGGGTGGTGCGGGGGGGGCTGAGCAGTTCTTC. Amino acids: CASSLGGAGGAEQFF.

The gene calls are TRBV5-6 and TRBJ1-2, with D uncertain. V lost 2 bases and J lost 4, with 6 bases in between. The germline CDR1 and CDR2 sequences are SGHDT and YYEEEE. The CDR3 length is 12 residues. DNA of the CDR3: TGTGCCAGCAGCTTTGGAGCCTATGGCTACACCTTC. It encodes CASSFGAYGYTF.

V usage is TRBV7-8 and J usage is TRBJ2-1, with 9 nucleotides matching TRBD2. V trimming: 2 bases; J trimming: 6 bases; junction bases outside the gene matches: 11. Germline V gene sequence: CDR1 SGHVS, CDR2 FQNEAQ. The CDR3 is 17 amino acids. DNA for the CDR3: TGTGCCAGCAGCTTACGTTTCGCGGGGGGGCCGGGCAATGAGCAGTTCTTC. This encodes CASSLRFAGGPGNEQFF.

This clone was counted a few times. This chain links TRBV2 with TRBJ1-1; D is unresolved. Per the germline V gene, CDR1 is SNHLY and CDR2 is FYNNEI. V lost 7 bases, J lost 6 bases, and 12 bases lay in between. The CDR3 consists of 12 residues. Here the CDR3 reads CASKTPPPEAFF. For the CDR3, the DNA is TGTGCCAGCAAAACTCCCCCCCCTGAAGCTTTCTTT.

This rearrangement joins TRBV28 to TRBJ1-5, with a weak D call TRBD1 (6 bases). V lost 8 bases and J 9 bases, leaving 11 bases between the germline ends. The CDR3 has 11 residues. Germline values: CDR1 MDHEN, CDR2 SYDVKM. CDR3 in amino acids: CASGGTRPQHF. The CDR3, as DNA: TGTGCCAGCGGCGGGACACGGCCCCAGCATTTT.

The rearrangement links TRBV5-8 to TRBJ1-1; D unclear. Trimming stripped 4 bases from V and 7 bases from J, with 17 bases between. The V gene's germline CDR1 is SGHTS and CDR2 YDEGEE. The CDR3 contains 14 residues. CDR3 loop: CASSQNTVTYEAFF. The DNA of the CDR3 is TGTGCCAGCAGCCAGAACACGGTAACCTATGAAGCTTTCTTT.

CDR3 bases: TGCAGCGTTAACCGGGACGGATATGGCTACACCTTC. This gives the protein CSVNRDGYGYTF. The chain employs TRBV29-1 and TRBJ1-2; possibly TRBD1 for D (5 bases). The CDR3 contains 12 residues. Per the germline V gene, CDR1 is SQVTM and CDR2 is ANQGSEA. Trimming removed 5 bases from V and 5 bases from J, with 12 bases in between. The full variable domain, rest sourced from reference TRBV29-1 and TRBJ1-2, is SAVISQKPSRDICQRGTSLTIQCQVDSQVTMMFWYRQQPGQSLTLIATANQGSEATYESGFVIDKFPISRPNLTFSTLTVSNMSPEDSSIYLCSVNRDGYGYTFGSGTRLTVV.